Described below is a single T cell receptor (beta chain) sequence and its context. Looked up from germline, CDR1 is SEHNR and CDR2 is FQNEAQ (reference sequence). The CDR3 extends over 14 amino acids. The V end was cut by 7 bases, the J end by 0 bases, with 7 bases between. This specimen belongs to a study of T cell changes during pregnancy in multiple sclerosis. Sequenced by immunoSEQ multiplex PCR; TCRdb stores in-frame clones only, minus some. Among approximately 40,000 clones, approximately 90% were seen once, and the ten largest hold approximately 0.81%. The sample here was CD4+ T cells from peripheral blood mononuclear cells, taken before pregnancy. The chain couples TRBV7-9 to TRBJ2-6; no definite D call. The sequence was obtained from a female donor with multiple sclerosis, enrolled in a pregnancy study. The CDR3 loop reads CASTGSSGANVLTF. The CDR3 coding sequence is TGTGCCAGCACCGGTAGCTCTGGGGCCAACGTCCTGACTTTC.